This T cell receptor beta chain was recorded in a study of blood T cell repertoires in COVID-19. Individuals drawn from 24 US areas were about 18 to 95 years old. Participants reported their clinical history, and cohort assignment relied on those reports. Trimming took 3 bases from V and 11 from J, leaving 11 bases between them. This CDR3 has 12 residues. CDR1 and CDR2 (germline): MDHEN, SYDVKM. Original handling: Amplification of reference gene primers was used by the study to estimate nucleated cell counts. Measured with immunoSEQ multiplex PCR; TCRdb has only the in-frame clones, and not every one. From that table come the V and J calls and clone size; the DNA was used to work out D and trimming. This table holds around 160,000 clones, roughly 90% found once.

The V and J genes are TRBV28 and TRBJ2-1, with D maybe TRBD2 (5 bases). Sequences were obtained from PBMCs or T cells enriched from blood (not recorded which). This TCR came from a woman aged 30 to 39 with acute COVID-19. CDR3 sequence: CASSLRVGKQFF. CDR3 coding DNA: TGTGCCAGCAGTTTGCGGGTCGGGAAGCAGTTCTTC.